Listed below are T cell receptor beta chains from one sample, sequenced in a study of blood T cell repertoires in COVID-19. Measured with immunoSEQ multiplex PCR; TCRdb has only the in-frame clones, and not every one. The sample yields 120,000 to 150,000 clones, roughly 82% seen once. Input material: peripheral blood. The source of these receptors is a human donor with acute or convalescent COVID-19. The donor label of this sample is uncertain. Both conserved end residues are part of each CDR3. The D gene is left open where the match is weak. Clone size appears in some rows only: once, few, many, or a class for an expanded clone.

TRBV6-6	-	TRBD1	TRBJ1-5	TGTGCCAGCAGTTACTCTTATGGAGGGGGCGGCCAGCCCCAGCATTTT	CASSYSYGGGGQPQHF
TRBV2	-	-	TRBJ1-4	TGTGCCAGCAGAACAGGGAGTCATGAAAAACTGTTTTTT	CASRTGSHEKLFF
TRBV30	-	TRBD1	TRBJ1-2	TGTGCCTGGAGTGTACGTCGGGACAGGGGGCTCGGCTACACCTTC	CAWSVRRDRGLGYTF
TRBV27	-	-	TRBJ1-5	TGTGCCAGCAGTTTAAGTGGGAGGGACGATAGCAATCAGCCCCAGCATTTT	CASSLSGRDDSNQPQHF
TRBV15	few	-	TRBJ2-5	TGTGCCACCAGCAGAGGGGGACTGGGCCAAGAGACCCAGTACTTC	CATSRGGLGQETQYF
TRBV27	-	-	TRBJ2-5	TGTGCCAGCAGTTCCTCCCCCGAAGAGACCCAGTACTTC	CASSSSPEETQYF
TRBV20-1	-	-	TRBJ1-1	TGCAGTGCTAGGGGAGGGAGTGAAGCTTTCTTT	CSARGGSEAFF
TRBV7-3	-	TRBD2	TRBJ2-3	TGTGCCAGCAGTCCACGCGGGGGGGCAAAAGATACGCAGTATTTT	CASSPRGGAKDTQYF
TRBV5-1	-	-	TRBJ1-1	TGCGCCAGCAGCGTAAACACTGAAGCTTTCTTT	CASSVNTEAFF
TRBV7-2	-	TRBD2	TRBJ2-4	TGTGCCAGCAGTTCGAGCGGGGGGGCCGTGAACTTC	CASSSSGGAVNF
TRBV19	few	-	TRBJ1-5	TGTGCCAGTAGTATAGATGTCAGGGTGAGCAATCAGCCCCAGCATTTT	CASSIDVRVSNQPQHF
TRBV5-6	-	-	TRBJ2-3	TGTGCCAGCAGCTTGGGACTCGTTGTTCCGCAGTATTTT	CASSLGLVVPQYF
TRBV7-5	once	-	TRBJ1-5	TGTGTCAGAAGCGGAGAGGGCAATCAGCCCCAGCATTTT	CVRSGEGNQPQHF
TRBV7-7	-	TRBD2	TRBJ2-3	TGTGCCAGCAGCTTGGGGGGACTAGCGGGGGAAGATACGCAGTATTTT	CASSLGGLAGEDTQYF
TRBV3-1/TRBV3-2	-	-	TRBJ1-6	TGTGCCAGCAGCCAAGTGAGCCGCTCCTATAATTCACCCCTCCACTTT	CASSQVSRSYNSPLHF
TRBV11-2	once	TRBD2	TRBJ2-7	TGTGCCAGCACCACCGGGAGGGAGCAGTACTTC	CASTTGREQYF
TRBV27	-	TRBD2	TRBJ2-5	TGTGCCAGCAGGGGACTAGCGGGGGCCCAAGAGACCCAGTACTTC	CASRGLAGAQETQYF
TRBV5-1	-	-	TRBJ1-2	TGCGCCAGCAGCCCGGAGTTAGCGGATGGCTACACCTTC	CASSPELADGYTF
TRBV15	-	TRBD1	TRBJ2-5	TGTGCCACCAGCAGATGGACAGGGGGTGATGAGACCCAGTACTTC	CATSRWTGGDETQYF
TRBV12-5	-	-	TRBJ2-5	TGTGCTAGTGGTTTGAGGGGGCAAGAGACCCAGTACTTC	CASGLRGQETQYF
TRBV7-8	-	TRBD1	TRBJ2-7	TGTGCCAGCAGCTCCAGAGACCCCGGGACAGGGGATTTCTACGAGCAGTACTTC	CASSSRDPGTGDFYEQYF
TRBV30	-	-	TRBJ2-7	TGTGCCTGGAGTGCACAGGCCCAGGGGGAGCAGTACTTC	CAWSAQAQGEQYF
TRBV5-8	-	TRBD1	TRBJ2-7	TGTGCCAGCAGCTTGCAGGGGGCCTACGAGCAGTACTTC	CASSLQGAYEQYF
TRBV12-1	-	-	TRBJ1-5	TGTGCCAGCAGCTTTGTGACAGCGCGTAACAATCAGCCCCAGCATTTT	CASSFVTARNNQPQHF
TRBV7-9	-	-	TRBJ2-5	TGTGCCAGCAGCCCCCGACAGAGTTTGGAGACCCAGTACTTC	CASSPRQSLETQYF